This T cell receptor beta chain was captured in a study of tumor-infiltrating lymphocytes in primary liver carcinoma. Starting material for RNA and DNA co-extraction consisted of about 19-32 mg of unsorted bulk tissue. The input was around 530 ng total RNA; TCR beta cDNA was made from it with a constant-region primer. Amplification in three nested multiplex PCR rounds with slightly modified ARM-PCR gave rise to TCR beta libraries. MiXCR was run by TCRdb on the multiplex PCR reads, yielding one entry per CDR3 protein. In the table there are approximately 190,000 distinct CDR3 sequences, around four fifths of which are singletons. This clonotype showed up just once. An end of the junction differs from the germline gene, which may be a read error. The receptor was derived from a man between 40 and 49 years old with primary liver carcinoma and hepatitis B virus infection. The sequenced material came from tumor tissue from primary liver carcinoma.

CDR3 sequence reads: CASNQAPWGAGGPWELFF. CDR3 nucleotides: TGCGCCAGCAACCAAGCCCCTTGGGGAGCGGGGGGGCCCTGGGAGCTGTTTTTT. J is TRBJ2-2 and V is TRBV4-3; 10 nucleotides match TRBD2. Germline V gene sequence: CDR1 LGHNA, CDR2 YSLEER. This CDR3 spans 18 amino acids.